Listed below are T cell receptor beta chains from one sample, sequenced in a study of cytomegalovirus exposure and HLA in healthy donors. Sequencing was performed with immunoSEQ multiplex PCR; in TCRdb, only in-frame clones are kept and a portion is missing. This sample has about 140,000 clones; approximately 80% occur once, and the top ten carry about 3.8%. Input material: PBMCs. Source of these receptors: a man aged 40-55 years in good health and CMV-seropositive. Each CDR3 is given with its conserved first and last residue. The D gene is left open where the match is weak. Expanded clones get a size class; other rows say once, few or many, or leave the size out.

CASSRWDRGRTEAFF	TGTGCCAGCAGTCGCTGGGACAGGGGGCGCACTGAAGCTTTCTTT	TRBJ1-1	NA	TRBV6-5	TRBD1
CASSDRPYEQYF	TGTGCCAGCTCCGACAGGCCCTACGAGCAGTACTTC	TRBJ2-7	many	TRBV25-1	NA
CASSRGGLGPQPQHF	TGTGCCAGCAGCCGGGGAGGGTTGGGTCCACAGCCCCAGCATTTT	TRBJ1-5	NA	TRBV5-4	NA
CASSFSGNSYEQYF	TGTGCCAGCAGTTTCTCCGGGAACTCCTACGAGCAGTACTTC	TRBJ2-7	NA	TRBV27	NA
CASSYVPGGRYGYTF	TGTGCCAGCAGTTACGTTCCGGGAGGTCGGTATGGCTACACCTTC	TRBJ1-2	NA	TRBV6-5	NA
CASSLDSGIVNEQYF	TGTGCCAGCAGCTTGGATTCAGGGATAGTCAACGAGCAGTACTTC	TRBJ2-7	NA	TRBV13	NA
CASSPASGGYEQYF	TGCGCCAGCAGCCCAGCTAGCGGGGGCTACGAGCAGTACTTC	TRBJ2-7	NA	TRBV5-1	TRBD2
CAWSQLSRGDWGAFF	TGTGCCTGGAGCCAGCTGTCCAGGGGAGACTGGGGGGCTTTCTTT	TRBJ1-1	NA	TRBV30	NA
CASSARQQETQYF	TGTGCCAGCTCAGCAAGACAACAAGAGACCCAGTACTTC	TRBJ2-5	NA	TRBV18	NA
CASSLRQNTEAFF	TGTGCCAGCAGCTTAAGACAGAACACTGAAGCTTTCTTT	TRBJ1-1	NA	TRBV7-3	NA
CASSFTGQDQETQYF	TGCGCCAGCAGCTTCACGGGACAGGACCAAGAGACCCAGTACTTC	TRBJ2-5	NA	TRBV5-1	TRBD1
CASSLDLVDTQYF	TGTGCCAGCAGCTTAGATCTAGTAGATACGCAGTATTTT	TRBJ2-3	NA	TRBV11-3	NA
CASSQSGATCEQYF	TGTGCCAGTAGCCAGAGCGGGGCGACCTGCGAGCAGTACTTC	TRBJ2-7	once	TRBV19	TRBD2
CASSRVSANYGYTF	TGTGCCAGCAGCCGGGTCTCTGCTAACTATGGCTACACCTTC	TRBJ1-2	NA	TRBV7-9	NA
CASSLGPSSGNTIYF	TGTGCCAGCAGTTTAGGCCCCAGCTCTGGAAACACCATATATTTT	TRBJ1-3	NA	TRBV27	NA
CASSQKYGDTNYGYTF	TGTGCCAGCAGCCAAAAATATGGGGACACTAACTATGGCTACACCTTC	TRBJ1-2	few	TRBV4-2	NA
CASTVGQGMDEQYF	TGTGCCAGCACCGTGGGACAGGGTATGGACGAGCAGTACTTC	TRBJ2-7	few	TRBV7-9	TRBD1
CASSLGRAGAAETQYF	TGTGCCAGCAGCTTAGGTAGGGCAGGGGCGGCAGAGACCCAGTACTTC	TRBJ2-5	NA	TRBV5-8	NA
CASSPGDRNTEAFF	TGTGCCAGCTCACCCGGGGACAGGAACACTGAAGCTTTCTTT	TRBJ1-1	NA	TRBV18	TRBD1
CASSQDRGGRAYEQYF	TGCGCCAGCAGCCAAGATAGGGGGGGACGAGCCTACGAGCAGTACTTC	TRBJ2-7	few	TRBV4-1	NA
CASSPLLGEPEAFF	TGTGCCAGCAGCCCCCTCCTCGGGGAACCTGAAGCTTTCTTT	TRBJ1-1	NA	TRBV6-5	NA
CAWGQGVETQYF	TGTGCCTGGGGACAGGGAGTGGAGACCCAGTACTTC	TRBJ2-5	NA	TRBV30	TRBD1
CASSSYYRDSSGNTIYF	TGTGCCAGTAGTTCATATTACCGGGACTCCTCTGGAAACACCATATATTTT	TRBJ1-3	once	TRBV19	NA
CASSPRRGYTDTQYF	TGTGCCAGCAGCCCTCGCCGGGGGTACACAGATACGCAGTATTTT	TRBJ2-3	NA	TRBV27	NA
CSVKGAQTNEKLFF	TGCAGCGTTAAGGGGGCGCAAACTAATGAAAAACTGTTTTTT	TRBJ1-4	NA	TRBV29-1	TRBD1
CAIQGAFYNEQFF	TGTGCCATCCAGGGGGCTTTCTACAATGAGCAGTTCTTC	TRBJ2-1	NA	TRBV2	TRBD1
CASSMIFGTDQETQYF	TGTGCCAGTAGTATGATCTTCGGGACAGACCAAGAGACCCAGTACTTC	TRBJ2-5	NA	TRBV19	TRBD1
CASRRAGTNQPQHF	TGTGCCAGCAGGCGCGCCGGGACAAATCAGCCCCAGCATTTT	TRBJ1-5	NA	TRBV5-4	NA
CATSRDTGGDNEQFF	TGTGCCACCAGCAGAGATACGGGGGGCGACAATGAGCAGTTCTTC	TRBJ2-1	NA	TRBV15	NA
CASSDRGNTGELFF	TGCGCCAGCAGCGACAGGGGGAACACCGGGGAGCTGTTTTTT	TRBJ2-2	few	TRBV4-1	TRBD1
CASSQRRGGNTIYF	TGCGCCAGCAGCCAACGACGGGGGGGAAACACCATATATTTT	TRBJ1-3	once	TRBV4-3	NA
CAWSVFSYNEQFF	TGTGCCTGGAGTGTGTTTAGCTACAATGAGCAGTTCTTC	TRBJ2-1	few	TRBV30	NA
CATSRETQRQETQYF	TGTGCCACCAGCAGAGAAACCCAGCGGCAAGAGACCCAGTACTTC	TRBJ2-5	once	TRBV15	NA
CSAKRTDTQYF	TGCAGCGCCAAGCGCACAGATACGCAGTATTTT	TRBJ2-3	NA	TRBV20-1	NA
CASHRTGTNEQYF	TGTGCCAGCCACCGGACCGGGACAAACGAGCAGTACTTC	TRBJ2-7	NA	TRBV2	NA
CASSTRQLATQYF	TGTGCCAGCAGCACCCGACAGTTAGCGACCCAGTACTTC	TRBJ2-5	NA	TRBV9	NA
CSVQEKDTYEQYF	TGCAGCGTTCAAGAGAAGGACACCTACGAGCAGTACTTC	TRBJ2-7	NA	TRBV29-1	NA
CASSSSRVNNNEQFF	TGTGCCAGCAGCTCCTCCAGGGTGAACAACAATGAGCAGTTCTTC	TRBJ2-1	NA	TRBV7-2	NA
CASSQQTGTGGTGYTF	TGTGCCAGCAGCCAACAAACCGGGACAGGGGGTACTGGCTACACCTTC	TRBJ1-2	NA	TRBV7-6	TRBD1
CATPEGTYVYEQYF	TGTGCCACCCCCGAAGGGACTTACGTTTACGAGCAGTACTTC	TRBJ2-7	NA	TRBV2	NA
CSWLLSLYNEQFF	TGCAGCTGGTTACTGTCCCTCTACAATGAGCAGTTCTTC	TRBJ2-1	few	TRBV29-1	NA
CASSSRDRGNEQFF	TGTGCCAGCAGCTCCCGGGACAGGGGTAATGAGCAGTTCTTC	TRBJ2-1	NA	TRBV5-6	TRBD1
CASSSLGVRGTNQPQHF	TGTGCCAGTAGTTCCCTAGGGGTCAGGGGCACCAATCAGCCCCAGCATTTT	TRBJ1-5	once	TRBV19	NA
CASTTQGGPGEAFF	TGTGCCAGCACCACCCAAGGGGGCCCGGGGGAAGCTTTCTTT	TRBJ1-1	NA	TRBV2	TRBD1
CASSPGGSFYNEQFF	TGTGCCAGCAGCCCTGGAGGCAGTTTCTACAATGAGCAGTTCTTC	TRBJ2-1	once	TRBV5-5	NA
CASSLDIGSDYEQYF	TGTGCCAGCAGCTTGGACATAGGGAGCGACTACGAGCAGTACTTC	TRBJ2-7	NA	TRBV5-6	NA
CASNGRGGQETQYF	TGTGCCAGCAACGGAAGGGGCGGCCAAGAGACCCAGTACTTC	TRBJ2-5	NA	TRBV7-9	NA
CASRFRGTTNEKLFF	TGTGCCAGCAGGTTCAGGGGCACAACTAATGAAAAACTGTTTTTT	TRBJ1-4	few	TRBV13	NA
CAINTGQNREQYF	TGTGCCATCAATACGGGACAAAATAGAGAGCAGTACTTC	TRBJ2-7	NA	TRBV10-3	NA
CASGLGLAANTGELFF	TGTGCTAGTGGTCTCGGACTAGCAGCTAACACCGGGGAGCTGTTTTTT	TRBJ2-2	few	TRBV12-5	TRBD2
CASSYGGPATGNTIYF	TGTGCCAGCAGTTACGGTGGCCCCGCCACTGGAAACACCATATATTTT	TRBJ1-3	NA	TRBV6-6	NA
CASSEGLLPYEQYF	TGTGCCAGCAGCGAGGGACTCCTACCCTACGAGCAGTACTTC	TRBJ2-7	few	TRBV9	NA